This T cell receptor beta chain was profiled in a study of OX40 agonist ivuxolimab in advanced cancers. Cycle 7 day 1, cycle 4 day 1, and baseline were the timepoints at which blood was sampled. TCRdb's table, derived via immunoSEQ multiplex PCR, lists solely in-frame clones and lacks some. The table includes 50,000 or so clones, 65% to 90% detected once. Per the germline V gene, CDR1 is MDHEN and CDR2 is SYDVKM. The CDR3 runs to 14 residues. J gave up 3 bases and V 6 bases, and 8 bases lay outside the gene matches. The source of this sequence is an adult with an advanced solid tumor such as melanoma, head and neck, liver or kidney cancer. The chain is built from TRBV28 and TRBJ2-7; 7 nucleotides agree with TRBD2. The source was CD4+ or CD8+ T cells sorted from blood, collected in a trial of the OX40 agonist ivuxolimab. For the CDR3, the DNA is TGTGCCAGCAGGCCAAGACTAGCCCACTACGAGCAGTACTTC. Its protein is CASRPRLAHYEQYF.